The rows below give T cell receptor beta chains drawn from one sample of a study of blood T cell repertoires in COVID-19. Repertoires were generated with immunoSEQ multiplex PCR, while TCRdb's copy carries only in-frame clones and drops some. The table includes roughly 200,000 clones, approximately 90% detected once. The sequenced material came from peripheral blood. The receptors were sampled from a man in his sixties who had recovered from COVID-19. Each CDR3 is given with its conserved first and last residue. A D gene is named only where the DNA matches it firmly. Expanded clones are given a class, and other clones once, few, many or no size at all.

d_gene	abundance	v_gene	j_gene	CDR3nt	CDR3aa
TRBD2	-	TRBV9	TRBJ2-1	TGTGCCAGCAGTCCGGGTGGCGGGGGGGCAGGGGAGCAGTTCTTC	CASSPGGGGAGEQFF
-	-	TRBV4-2	TRBJ1-3	TGTGCCAGCAGCCAAGGCTTAACAGGGACCTTTGGCACCATATATTTT	CASSQGLTGTFGTIYF
TRBD1	-	TRBV2	TRBJ1-5	TGTGCCAGCAGTGGGGACAGGGTCACTAATCAGCCCCAGCATTTT	CASSGDRVTNQPQHF
TRBD1	-	TRBV18	TRBJ1-1	TGTGCCAGCTCACCGCCCCGACAGGGATACACTGAAGCTTTCTTT	CASSPPRQGYTEAFF
-	-	TRBV28	TRBJ1-1	TGTGCCAGCAGTCCCGGGAATCGGAACACTGAAGCTTTCTTT	CASSPGNRNTEAFF
-	-	TRBV28	TRBJ2-1	TGTGCCGCCTCTGGGTCGGGGGAGCAGTTCTTC	CAASGSGEQFF
TRBD1	-	TRBV7-8	TRBJ2-5	TGTGCCAGCAGCCTACCACAGGGGTCTAGTGAGACCCAGTACTTC	CASSLPQGSSETQYF
-	-	TRBV18	TRBJ2-7	TGTGCCAGCTCACCAAGAGGACAAAACGAGCAGTACTTC	CASSPRGQNEQYF
TRBD1	-	TRBV28	TRBJ1-3	TGTGCCAGCAGTTCCGGGTCAGGGGGTCGATTTGGAAACACCATATATTTT	CASSSGSGGRFGNTIYF
TRBD1	-	TRBV13	TRBJ1-2	TGTGCCAGCAGCACTGACAGGGGTTCCAGTGGCTACACCTTC	CASSTDRGSSGYTF
TRBD1	-	TRBV7-8	TRBJ1-1	TGTGCCAGCAGCTTTGACAGGGTGAACACTGAAGCTTTCTTT	CASSFDRVNTEAFF
TRBD2	once	TRBV3-1/TRBV3-2	TRBJ2-7	TGTGCCAGCAGCCCCTCGGCGGGAGGAACCGAGCAGTACTTC	CASSPSAGGTEQYF
-	-	TRBV9	TRBJ1-1	TGTGCCAGCAGCGTAGCTGGCAGATTGAACACTGAAGCTTTCTTT	CASSVAGRLNTEAFF
-	-	TRBV28	TRBJ1-2	TGTGCCAGCAGGTTATCTCTGGCAGGCTATGGCTACACCTTC	CASRLSLAGYGYTF
-	-	TRBV21-1	TRBJ1-2	TGTGCCAGCAGCAAAATTCCAGGGCCTAACTATGGCTACACCTTC	CASSKIPGPNYGYTF
-	-	TRBV7-6	TRBJ1-1	TGTGCCAGCAGCTCACCGGGCAGGGGAAGGACTGAAGCTTTCTTT	CASSSPGRGRTEAFF
-	-	TRBV6-1	TRBJ1-5	TGTGCCAGCAGTGAGGCCCCAGGGACATCAGAGCGGCCCCAGCATTTT	CASSEAPGTSERPQHF